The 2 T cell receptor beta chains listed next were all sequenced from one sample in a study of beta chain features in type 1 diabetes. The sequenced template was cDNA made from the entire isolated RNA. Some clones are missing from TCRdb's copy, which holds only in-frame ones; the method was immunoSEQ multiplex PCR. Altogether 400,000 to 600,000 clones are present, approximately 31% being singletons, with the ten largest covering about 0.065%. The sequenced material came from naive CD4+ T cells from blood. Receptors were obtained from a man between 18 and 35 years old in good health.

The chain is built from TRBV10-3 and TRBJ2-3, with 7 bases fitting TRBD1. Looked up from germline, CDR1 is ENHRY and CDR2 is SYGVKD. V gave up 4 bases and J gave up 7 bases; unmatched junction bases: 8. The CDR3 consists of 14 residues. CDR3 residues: CAISARQGIYTQYF. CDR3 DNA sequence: TGTGCCATCAGTGCCCGACAGGGCATCTATACGCAGTATTTT.

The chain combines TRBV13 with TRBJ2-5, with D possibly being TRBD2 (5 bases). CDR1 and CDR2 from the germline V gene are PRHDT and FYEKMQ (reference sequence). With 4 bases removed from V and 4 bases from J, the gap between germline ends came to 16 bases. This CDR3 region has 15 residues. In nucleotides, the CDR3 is TGTGCCAGCAGCTCACGACCGGGAAGTATAGAGACCCAGTACTTC. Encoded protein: CASSSRPGSIETQYF.